A single sample is the source of the 4 T cell receptor beta chains below, sequenced in a study of Ad26.COV2.S vaccination and SARS-CoV-2 variants. Assay used: immunoSEQ multiplex PCR; TCRdb lists only in-frame clones, some missing. The sample records about 430,000 clones, 80% to 95% being singletons. The sample's treatment: roughly 20 received Ad26.COV2.S at low or high dose, single or two shots; roughly five received placebo; per-sample allocation not given. Sample collection was performed on day 63 after the first vaccine or placebo injection. This specimen consisted of peripheral blood, obtained in a trial of Ad26.COV2.S vaccine versus placebo. These receptors all come from a person aged 18 to 59 who received the Ad26.COV2.S COVID-19 vaccine or a placebo.

V is TRBV4-1 and J is TRBJ2-1; 7 nucleotides match TRBD2. Looked up from germline, CDR1 is MGHRA and CDR2 is YSYEKL. The J segment lost 9 bases and the V segment lost 5 bases, leaving 19 bases of the junction unmatched. The CDR3 sequence is 17 residues long. The chain's CDR3 is CASSVGLIGRRVVEQFF. The CDR3 nucleotides read TGCGCCAGCAGCGTGGGGTTAATCGGGAGGAGAGTAGTTGAGCAGTTCTTC.

In its sample, this clone was seen a few times. The rearrangement links TRBV10-1 to TRBJ2-7; 12 bases match TRBD2. V dropped 0 bases and J dropped 5; count of bases not matched to a gene: 8. Germline CDR1 reads WNHNN; CDR2 reads SYGVQD (reference sequence). The length of the CDR3 is 17 residues. CDR3 amino acids: CASSESASGRAINEQYF. CDR3 sequence (DNA): TGCGCCAGCAGTGAGTCGGCTAGCGGGAGGGCTATCAACGAGCAGTACTTC.

The V gene is TRBV4-3, the J gene TRBJ1-4; the D is unclear. Germline-derived CDR1 and CDR2 are LGHNA and YSLEER. This CDR3 is 13 amino acids long. Trimming stripped 3 bases from V and 8 bases from J, with 10 bases between. CDR3 sequence reads: CASSQMVGEKLFF. CDR3 DNA sequence: TGCGCCAGCAGCCAGATGGTAGGCGAAAAACTGTTTTTT.

The chain links TRBV4-3 to TRBJ1-1; D call uncertain. V gave up 3 bases and J gave up 0 bases, with 2 bases separating them. This CDR3 has 12 amino acids. CDR1 is LGHNA and CDR2 is YSLEER in the germline V gene. The CDR3 reads CASSHMNTEAFF. The CDR3 nucleotides are TGCGCCAGCAGCCACATGAACACTGAAGCTTTCTTT.